A single T cell receptor beta chain is shown here with its context. This entry comes from a study of shared T cell receptors in the human thymus. Sequenced by immunoSEQ multiplex PCR; TCRdb stores in-frame clones only, minus some. The sample includes roughly 550,000 clones, around 78% of them seen just once. The sample also formed part of further work on human thymus T cells. As reported in that work: An apparent bias in V and J gene usage was seen in thymic and blood repertoires.

The sequence came from a boy less than two years old with a congenital heart defect. The specimen was thymocytes.

The CDR3 DNA sequence: TGTGCCAGCAGTTACTCGGGGCCAGGCTATGGCTACACCTTC. This translates into CASSYSGPGYGYTF. The chain recombines TRBV6-5 with TRBJ1-2; D perhaps matches TRBD1 (5 bases). The germline CDR1 and CDR2 sequences are MNHEY and SVGAGI. Between the trimmed V and J ends, which lost 0 bases and 4 bases, there was a span of 9 bases. This CDR3 comprises 14 residues.